This T cell receptor (beta chain) was obtained from a study of cytomegalovirus exposure and HLA in healthy donors. Researchers ran the PCR with 60 Vbeta and 13 Jbeta primers. Sequencing was performed with immunoSEQ multiplex PCR; in TCRdb, only in-frame clones are kept and a portion is missing. The table has more than 200,000 clones, 60% to 80% seen once. Trimming removed 4 bases from V and 5 bases from J, with 8 bases in between. This CDR3 spans 11 amino acids. The V gene's germline CDR1 is SQVTM and CDR2 ANQGSEA. About this clone itself: Its antigen is unknown.

General observations from the study: Later, an analysis found that common viral pathogens appeared to be linked with several of the most significant clusters. The authors considered a cluster of highly shared sequence variants likely to be a sequencing artifact.

Sequencing used PBMCs. V is TRBV29-1 and J is TRBJ1-2; D is uncertain. This clonotype was sampled from a man younger than 35 in good health and CMV-seronegative. The CDR3 loop is CSVGVNYGYTF. CDR3 sequence (DNA): TGCAGCGTTGGAGTGAATTATGGCTACACCTTC. The full variable domain, rest sourced from reference TRBV29-1 and TRBJ1-2, is SAVISQKPSRDICQRGTSLTIQCQVDSQVTMMFWYRQQPGQSLTLIATANQGSEATYESGFVIDKFPISRPNLTFSTLTVSNMSPEDSSIYLCSVGVNYGYTFGSGTRLTVV.